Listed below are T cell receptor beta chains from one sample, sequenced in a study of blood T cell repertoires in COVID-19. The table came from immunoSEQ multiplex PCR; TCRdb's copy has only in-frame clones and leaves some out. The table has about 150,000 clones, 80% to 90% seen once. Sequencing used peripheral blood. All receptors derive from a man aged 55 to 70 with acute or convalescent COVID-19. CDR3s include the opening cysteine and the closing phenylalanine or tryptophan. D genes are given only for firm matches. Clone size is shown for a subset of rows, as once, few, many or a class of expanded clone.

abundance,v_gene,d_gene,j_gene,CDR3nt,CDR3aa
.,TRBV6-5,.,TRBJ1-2,TGTGCCAGCAGTTACTCGAGTCACTATGGCTACACCTTC,CASSYSSHYGYTF
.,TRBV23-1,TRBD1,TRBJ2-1,TGCGCCAGCAGGCCCGGGACAGGGATGGATAATGAGCAGTTCTTC,CASRPGTGMDNEQFF
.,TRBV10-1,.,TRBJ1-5,TGCGCCAGCAGTGAGTCCGGGAATCAGCCCCAGCATTTT,CASSESGNQPQHF
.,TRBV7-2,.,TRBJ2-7,TGTGCCAGCAGCTCGGTCTATACGGGGGTCGAGCAGTACTTC,CASSSVYTGVEQYF
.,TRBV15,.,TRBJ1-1,TGTGCCACCAGTCTATTAGAGGACATGAACACTGAAGCTTTCTTT,CATSLLEDMNTEAFF
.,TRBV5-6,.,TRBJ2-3,TGTGCCAGCAGCTTAGATTCAGGAACAACTAGCACAGATACGCAGTATTTT,CASSLDSGTTSTDTQYF
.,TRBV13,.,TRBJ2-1,TGTGCCAGCAGCTTTCCCCGACAGGGAGGCAATGAGCAGTTCTTC,CASSFPRQGGNEQFF
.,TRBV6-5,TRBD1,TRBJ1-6,TGTGCCAGCAGACCCGACAGGGGGCAATCACCCCTCCACTTT,CASRPDRGQSPLHF
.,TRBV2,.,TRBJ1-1,TGTGCCAGCAGTAATAGACACGGCGATGCTGAAGCTTTCTTT,CASSNRHGDAEAFF
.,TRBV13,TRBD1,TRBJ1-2,TGTGCCAGCAGCTTACAGGGGGCCGGGATCTATGGCTACACCTTC,CASSLQGAGIYGYTF
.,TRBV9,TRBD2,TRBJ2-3,TGTGCCAGCAGCGGACTAGCGGGGGTCACAGATACGCAGTATTTT,CASSGLAGVTDTQYF
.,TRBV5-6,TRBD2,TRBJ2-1,TGTGCCAGCAGCTTCCCGCCTAGCGGGGGTTACAATGAGCAGTTCTTC,CASSFPPSGGYNEQFF
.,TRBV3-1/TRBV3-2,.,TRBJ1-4,TGTGCCAGCAGCCTAAGACAGGCTAATGAAAAACTGTTTTTT,CASSLRQANEKLFF
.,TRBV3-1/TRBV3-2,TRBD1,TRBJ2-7,TGTGCCAGCAGCCAGGGTCAGGGGGCAAGCGAGCAGTACTTC,CASSQGQGASEQYF
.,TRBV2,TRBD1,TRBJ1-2,TGTGCCAGCAGTGTACAGGGGATTGGGGATGGCTACACCTTC,CASSVQGIGDGYTF
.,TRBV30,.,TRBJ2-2,TGTGCCTGCGACAGAACGAACACCGGGGAGCTGTTTTTT,CACDRTNTGELFF
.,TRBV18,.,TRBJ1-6,TGTGCCAGCTCACCACCGGTAGGGGCGAGTAATTCACCCCTCCACTTT,CASSPPVGASNSPLHF
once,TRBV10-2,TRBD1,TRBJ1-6,TGCGCCAGCAGTGGACAAGGGACAGGGGGTATCTCCTATAATTCACCCCTCCACTTT,CASSGQGTGGISYNSPLHF
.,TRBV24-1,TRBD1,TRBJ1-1,TGTGCCACCAGACAACAGGGGGAAGGCGCTGAAGCTTTCTTT,CATRQQGEGAEAFF
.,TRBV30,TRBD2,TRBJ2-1,TGTGCCTGGCAGCTAGCGGGGGGGCCCTACAATGAGCAGTTCTTC,CAWQLAGGPYNEQFF
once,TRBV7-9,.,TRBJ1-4,TGTGCCAGCAGCTTAGGGGCCCGGACAGCCGATGAAAAACTGTTTTTT,CASSLGARTADEKLFF
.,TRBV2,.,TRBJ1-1,TGTGCCAGCAGTTACCCGGGGGGGGTGAACACTGAAGCTTTCTTT,CASSYPGGVNTEAFF
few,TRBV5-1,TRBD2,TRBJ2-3,TGCGCCAGCAGCTTGCAAGGGACTACCTACACAGATACGCAGTATTTT,CASSLQGTTYTDTQYF
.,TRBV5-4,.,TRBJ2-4,TGTGCCAGCAGCCCAAGCCGGGGGGCGCAGGCAAACATTCAGTACTTC,CASSPSRGAQANIQYF
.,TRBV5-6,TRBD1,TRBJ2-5,TGTGCCAGCAGCTTGATTAGGGACAGGGGCTTAGAGACCCAGTACTTC,CASSLIRDRGLETQYF